A single sample gave rise to the 24 T cell receptor beta chains below, sequenced in a study of cytomegalovirus exposure and HLA in healthy donors (dated by TCRdb to about 2017). Libraries came from the immunoSEQ multiplex PCR assay. For the multiplex PCR, a mixture combining 60 forward primers for TCR Vbeta segments and 13 reverse primers for TCR Jbeta segments was used. Imported from immuneACCESS, the table was reduced by TCRdb to in-frame sequences with V and J called. These copies leave out some clones; in studies compared against another copy, an unresolved V gene accounts for under half, and the cause of the remainder is not known. Across this sample there are approximately 140,000 clones, with roughly 77% seen only once. The ten largest make up 2.5% to 3.5% of the sample. The specimen was PBMCs. The receptor source for this set is a female donor in good health and CMV-seronegative.

The chain carries TRBV7-9 and TRBJ1-1; tentatively, D is TRBD1 (5 bases). This CDR3 spans 14 amino acids. The germline V and J ends were trimmed by 2 bases and 5 bases, with 12 bases remaining between them. Germline V gene data show CDR1 as SEHNR and CDR2 as FQNEAQ (reference sequence). The DNA of the CDR3 is TGTGCCAGCAGCTTAATCGCCGGGGGGACTGAAGCTTTCTTT. This gives the protein CASSLIAGGTEAFF.

The genes are TRBV29-1 and TRBJ2-7; no definite D call. The germline V gene has CDR1 SQVTM and CDR2 ANQGSEA. V lost 5 bases, J lost 5 bases, and 7 bases lay in between. The CDR3 length is 10 residues. The CDR3 coding sequence is TGCAGCGTTCTGAGTGACGAGCAGTACTTC. Protein sequence: CSVLSDEQYF.

The V and J genes are TRBV9 and TRBJ1-1, with a tentative D call TRBD1 (5 bases). Germline V gives CDR1 SGDLS, CDR2 YYNGEE. This CDR3 spans 14 amino acids. V gave up 1 base and J gave up 4 bases, with 11 bases separating them. The CDR3 coding sequence is TGTGCCAGCAGCGTAAGGGGAAGCTCCACTGAAGCTTTCTTT. Its translation is CASSVRGSSTEAFF.

This clone was observed a single time. The V call is TRBV29-1, the J call TRBJ2-7; perhaps D is TRBD1 or TRBD2 (6 bases each). Trimming left V 4 bases short and J 2 bases short, with 12 bases between. CDR3 size: 13 residues. From germline, CDR1 is SQVTM and CDR2 ANQGSEA. The CDR3 protein is CSVGEGGTYEQYF. The CDR3 region has the DNA TGCAGCGTTGGAGAGGGGGGAACCTACGAGCAGTACTTC.

This clone was recorded once. This sequence joins TRBV28 and TRBJ2-5, with 8 bases matching TRBD2. CDR3 length equals 12 residues. From germline, CDR1 is MDHEN and CDR2 SYDVKM. Trimming at V came to 8 bases and at J to 9 bases, leaving 8 bases not matched to a gene. The CDR3 sequence is CASRGPGRAQYF. DNA of the CDR3: TGTGCCAGCCGGGGACCCGGGAGGGCCCAGTACTTC.

CDR3 region: CASSLDLGGGDTQYF. CDR3 bases: TGCGCCAGCAGCTTGGATCTGGGAGGTGGAGATACGCAGTATTTT. The chain carries TRBV5-1 and TRBJ2-3; possibly TRBD2 for D (6 bases). Germline loops: CDR1 SGHRS, CDR2 YFSETQ. V was clipped by 0 bases and J by 5 bases, with 13 bases between them. CDR3 length: 15 residues.

V and J are TRBV5-1 and TRBJ1-2; possibly TRBD1 for D (5 bases). The CDR3 length is 13 residues. From germline, CDR1 is SGHRS and CDR2 YFSETQ. Trimming left V 0 bases short and J 4 bases short, with 7 bases between. Here the CDR3 reads CASSLGQTYGYTF. CDR3 bases: TGCGCCAGCAGCTTGGGACAGACCTATGGCTACACCTTC.

The table lists this clone with a count of one. The chain couples TRBV30 to TRBJ1-4, with D possibly matching TRBD1 (5 bases). The germline V gene has CDR1 GTSNPN and CDR2 SVGIG (reference sequence). Between the trimmed V and J ends, which lost 8 bases and 6 bases, there was a span of 16 bases. This CDR3 contains 13 residues. The CDR3 region has the DNA TGTGCCCGCAACGGGGGTTTCGATGAAAAACTGTTTTTT. It yields the protein CARNGGFDEKLFF.

The chain employs TRBV30 and TRBJ1-2; 10 nucleotides match TRBD1. J was trimmed by 4 bases and V by 4 bases; bases with no gene match: 3. The CDR3 runs 13 residues. Germline lookup yields CDR1 GTSNPN and CDR2 SVGIG (reference sequence). The CDR3 loop reads CAWTGQGFYGYTF. The CDR3 nucleotides are TGTGCCTGGACGGGACAGGGGTTCTATGGCTACACCTTC.

This clone was recorded only once. The rearrangement joins TRBV28 to TRBJ1-4; D is unclear. Looked up from germline, CDR1 is MDHEN and CDR2 is SYDVKM. The CDR3 extends over 14 amino acids. V was cut by 1 base and J by 8 bases, with 11 bases left in between. CDR3 bases: TGTGCCAGCAGTTTATCGAGGGAGCGAGAAAAACTGTTTTTT. This codes for CASSLSREREKLFF.

The chain combines TRBV5-4 with TRBJ2-2; 8 nucleotides match TRBD2. V shed 4 bases, J shed 3 bases, and the junction held 8 bases outside the gene matches. The length of the CDR3 is 16 residues. CDR1 and CDR2 from the germline V gene are SGHNT and YYREEE (reference sequence). CDR3 nucleotide sequence: TGTGCCAGCAGCCAACGGGGGGGCCGGGACACCGGGGAGCTGTTTTTT. Protein sequence: CASSQRGGRDTGELFF.

The chain employs TRBV6-1 and TRBJ2-1, with 8 positions matching TRBD2. Losses at the gene ends were 6 bases for V and 1 base for J; bases not matched to a gene: 5. Germline lookup yields CDR1 MNHNS and CDR2 SASEGT. The CDR3 has 15 residues. CDR3 bases: TGTGCCAGCAGAGGTAGCGGGATATCCTACAATGAGCAGTTCTTC. It is translated as CASRGSGISYNEQFF.

The V gene is TRBV15, the J gene TRBJ1-1; 10 bases agree with TRBD1. CDR1 is LNHNV, CDR2 YYDKDF, per germline (reference sequence). CDR3 size: 14 residues. J gave up 5 bases and V 6 bases, and 6 bases lay outside the gene matches. The CDR3 reads CATRRDRGHTEAFF. The CDR3, as DNA: TGTGCCACCAGACGCGACAGGGGGCATACTGAAGCTTTCTTT. Combining the CDR3 with reference TRBV15 and TRBJ1-1 gives the whole variable domain DAMVIQNPRYQVTQFGKPVTLSCSQTLNHNVMYWYQQKSSQAPKLLFHYYDKDFNNEADTPDNFQSRRPNTSFCFLDIRSPGLGDTAMYLCATRRDRGHTEAFFGQGTRLTVV.

The chain recombines TRBV7-8 with TRBJ1-1, with D unclear. The V end lost 0 bases, the J end lost 2 bases, and 7 bases lay between the germline ends. This CDR3 comprises 14 residues. Germline CDR1 is SGHVS and CDR2 is FQNEAQ. The CDR3 nucleotides are TGTGCCAGCAGCTTAGCGGGAGCCAACACTGAAGCTTTCTTT. It encodes CASSLAGANTEAFF.

This clone was seen just once. J is TRBJ2-7 and V is TRBV5-5, with 8 bases matching TRBD1. This CDR3 has 14 amino acids. Germline values: CDR1 SGHKS, CDR2 YYEKEE (reference sequence). J gave up 9 bases and V 1 base, and 9 bases lay outside the gene matches. The DNA for the CDR3 is TGTGCCAGCAGCTTGTCCCGGACAGGGTGTGTGCAGTACTTC. Translating it yields CASSLSRTGCVQYF.

The chain has TRBV19 and TRBJ2-7; D unresolved. CDR3 length: 13 amino acids. The V gene lost 3 bases and the J gene lost 1 base, with 7 bases spanning the gap. Germline V gives CDR1 LNHDA, CDR2 SQIVND (reference sequence). As DNA, the CDR3 is TGTGCCAGTAGTATTAACTTATCCTACGAGCAGTACTTC. Translated: CASSINLSYEQYF.

V is TRBV5-4 and J is TRBJ2-7; D not certain. Germline V gene lookup returns CDR1 SGHNT and CDR2 YYREEE (reference sequence). Deletions cut 3 bases from V and 3 bases from J, with 7 bases between. This CDR3 has 12 residues. CDR3 in DNA: TGTGCCAGCAGCTCCACAAACTACGAGCAGTACTTC. This encodes CASSSTNYEQYF.

This sequence joins TRBV4-1 and TRBJ2-3, with D perhaps matching TRBD1 (6 bases). Looked up from germline, CDR1 is MGHRA and CDR2 is YSYEKL. There are 14 residues in the CDR3. The germline V and J ends were trimmed by 1 base and 2 bases, with 7 bases remaining between them. The CDR3 DNA reads as TGCGCCAGCAGCCAAGGACAGGACACAGATACGCAGTATTTT. Residues: CASSQGQDTDTQYF.

The genes are TRBV7-9 and TRBJ2-1; D gene unclear. V was shortened by 4 bases and J by 3 bases, with 10 bases between the two germline ends. CDR3 length: 14 amino acids. The germline gives CDR1 SEHNR, CDR2 FQNEAQ (reference sequence). The CDR3 loop is CASSSPMFYNEQFF. The CDR3 DNA reads as TGTGCCAGCAGCTCCCCTATGTTCTACAATGAGCAGTTCTTC.

The J gene is TRBJ2-7, the V gene TRBV7-3, with D tentatively TRBD1 (6 bases). The germline V gene has CDR1 SGHTA and CDR2 FQGTGA. This CDR3 has 14 amino acids. Trimming took off 3 bases at V and 1 base at J, with 10 bases between the two ends. The CDR3 DNA is TGTGCCAGCAGCTTGTTTGGACAGTCCTACGAGCAGTACTTC. It specifies CASSLFGQSYEQYF.

V gene TRBV19 combines with J gene TRBJ2-5; TRBD1 might be the D (6 bases). V was shortened by 1 base and J by 2 bases, with 11 bases between the two germline ends. Germline CDR1 is LNHDA and CDR2 is SQIVND (reference sequence). This CDR3 comprises 15 residues. The CDR3 region has the DNA TGTGCCAGTAGTATAGGAACAGGGTGGCAAGAGACCCAGTACTTC. It translates to CASSIGTGWQETQYF.

The gene calls are TRBV4-3 and TRBJ1-6; D unresolved. V dropped 0 bases and J dropped 7 bases, with 10 bases sitting between them. CDR1 is LGHNA, CDR2 YSLEER, per germline. This CDR3 contains 15 residues. The DNA for the CDR3 is TGCGCCAGCAGCCAAGAGGAGAGGAGGAATTCACCCCTCCACTTT. Its translation: CASSQEERRNSPLHF.

The chain uses TRBV5-4 and TRBJ2-1; D may be TRBD2 (5 bases). The CDR3 covers 16 residues. Germline CDR1 reads SGHNT; CDR2 reads YYREEE (reference sequence). Trimming removed 2 bases at V and 0 bases at J, with 12 bases between. In DNA, the CDR3 is TGTGCCAGCAGCTTCGGACTGGGGAGCTCCTACAATGAGCAGTTCTTC. Translated, it gives CASSFGLGSSYNEQFF.

The chain couples TRBV6-4 to TRBJ1-3, with 7 bases lining up with TRBD1. Trimming took 5 bases from V and 3 from J; bases not matched to a gene: 1. The CDR3 is 13 residues long. Germline V gene data show CDR1 as MRHNA and CDR2 as SNTAGT. The DNA of the CDR3 is TGTGCCAGCAGTCGGGACAGTGGAAACACCATATATTTT. Translation gives CASSRDSGNTIYF.